Ten or more counts support the clone carrying this T cell receptor (beta chain). A junction end diverges from the germline sequence, so it may reflect a read error. From the germline J gene comes the end of the CDR3, since the read stops 3 residues before it. The CDR3 sequence is 15 residues long. CDR1 and CDR2 from the germline V gene are LGHNA and YNFKEQ. This sample was included in a study of T cell clonality in common variable immunodeficiency. The protocol was immunoSEQ multiplex PCR, while the TCRdb copy is restricted to in-frame clones and leaves out a portion. This sample carries about 60,000 clones, none of them present only once.

The sequenced sample was peripheral blood mononuclear cells. The V gene is TRBV4-2, the J gene TRBJ2-7, with TRBD2 identical over 8 bases. The source is a person aged 18-70 years in good health. CDR3 DNA, as far as it was read: TGCGCCAGCAGCCAAGAGCGGGAGCAATCCTACGAG. It encodes CASSQEREQSYE. The complete CDR3 sequence is CASSQEREQSYEQYF.